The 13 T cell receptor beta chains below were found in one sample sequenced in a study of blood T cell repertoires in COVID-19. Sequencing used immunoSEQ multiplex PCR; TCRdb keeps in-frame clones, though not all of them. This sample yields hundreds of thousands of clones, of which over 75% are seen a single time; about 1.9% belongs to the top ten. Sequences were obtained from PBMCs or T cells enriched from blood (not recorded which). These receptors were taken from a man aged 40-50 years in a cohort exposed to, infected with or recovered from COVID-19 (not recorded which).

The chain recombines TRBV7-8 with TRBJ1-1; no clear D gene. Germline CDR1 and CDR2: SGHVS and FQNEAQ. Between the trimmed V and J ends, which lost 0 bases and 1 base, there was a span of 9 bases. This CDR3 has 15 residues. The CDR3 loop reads CASSLASNGNTEAFF. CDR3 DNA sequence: TGTGCCAGCAGCTTAGCGAGTAACGGGAACACTGAAGCTTTCTTT.

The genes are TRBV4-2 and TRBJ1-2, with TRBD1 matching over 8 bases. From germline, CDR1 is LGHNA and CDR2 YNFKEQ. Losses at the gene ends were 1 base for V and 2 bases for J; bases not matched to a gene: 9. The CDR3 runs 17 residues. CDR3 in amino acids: CASSQGTGAGGNYGYTF. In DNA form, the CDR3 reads TGTGCCAGCAGCCAAGGGACCGGGGCAGGGGGCAACTATGGCTACACCTTC.

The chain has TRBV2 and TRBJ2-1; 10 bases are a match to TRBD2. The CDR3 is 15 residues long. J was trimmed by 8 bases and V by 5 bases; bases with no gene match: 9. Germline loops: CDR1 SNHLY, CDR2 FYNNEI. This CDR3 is CASSWASGSIDEQFF. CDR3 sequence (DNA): TGTGCCAGCAGTTGGGCTAGCGGGAGCATAGATGAGCAGTTCTTC.

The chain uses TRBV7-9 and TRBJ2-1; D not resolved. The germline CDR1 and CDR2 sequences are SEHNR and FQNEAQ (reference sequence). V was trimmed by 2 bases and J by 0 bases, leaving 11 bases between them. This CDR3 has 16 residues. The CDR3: CASSLLRTASYNEQFF. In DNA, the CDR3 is TGTGCCAGCAGCTTACTCAGAACCGCCTCCTACAATGAGCAGTTCTTC.

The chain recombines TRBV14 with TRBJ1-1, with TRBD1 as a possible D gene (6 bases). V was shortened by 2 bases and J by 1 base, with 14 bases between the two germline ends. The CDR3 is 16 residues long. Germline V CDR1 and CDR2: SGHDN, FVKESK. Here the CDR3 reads CASSQPLQGPNTEAFF. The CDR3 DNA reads TGTGCCAGCAGCCAACCGTTACAGGGTCCGAACACTGAAGCTTTCTTT.

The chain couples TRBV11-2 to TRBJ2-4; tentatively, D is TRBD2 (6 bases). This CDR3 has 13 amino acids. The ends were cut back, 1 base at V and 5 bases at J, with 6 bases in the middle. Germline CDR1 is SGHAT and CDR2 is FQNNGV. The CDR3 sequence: CASSLAGENIQYF. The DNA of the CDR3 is TGTGCCAGCAGCTTAGCGGGAGAAAACATTCAGTACTTC.

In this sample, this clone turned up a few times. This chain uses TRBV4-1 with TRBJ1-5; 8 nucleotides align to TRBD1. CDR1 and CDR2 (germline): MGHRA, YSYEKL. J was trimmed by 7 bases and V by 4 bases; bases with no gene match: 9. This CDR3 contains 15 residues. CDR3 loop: CASSRATGDNQPQHF. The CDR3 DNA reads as TGCGCCAGCAGCCGGGCGACAGGGGATAACCAGCCCCAGCATTTT.

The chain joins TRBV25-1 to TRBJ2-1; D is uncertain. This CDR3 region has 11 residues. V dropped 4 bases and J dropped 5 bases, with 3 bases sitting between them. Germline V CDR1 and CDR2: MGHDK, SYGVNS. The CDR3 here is CASSGDNEQFF. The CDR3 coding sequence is TGTGCCAGCAGTGGAGACAATGAGCAGTTCTTC.

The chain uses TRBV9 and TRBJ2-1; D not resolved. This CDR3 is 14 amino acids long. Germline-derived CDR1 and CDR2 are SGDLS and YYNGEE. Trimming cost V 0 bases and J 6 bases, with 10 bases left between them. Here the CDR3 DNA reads TGTGCCAGCAGCGTAGAAGGCGGTCGCAATGAGCAGTTCTTC. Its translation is CASSVEGGRNEQFF.

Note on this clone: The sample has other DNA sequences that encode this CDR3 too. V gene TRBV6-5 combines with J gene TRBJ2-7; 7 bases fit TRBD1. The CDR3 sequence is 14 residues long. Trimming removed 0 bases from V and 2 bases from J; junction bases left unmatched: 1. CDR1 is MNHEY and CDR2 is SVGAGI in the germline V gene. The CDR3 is CASSYSRGPYEQYF. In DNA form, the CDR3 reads TGTGCCAGCAGTTACTCTAGGGGGCCCTACGAGCAGTACTTC.

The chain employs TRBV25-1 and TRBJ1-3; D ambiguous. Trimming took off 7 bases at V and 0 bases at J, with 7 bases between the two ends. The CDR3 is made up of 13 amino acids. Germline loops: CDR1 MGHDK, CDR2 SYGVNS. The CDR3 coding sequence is TGTGCCAGCAATCCTACCTCTGGAAACACCATATATTTT. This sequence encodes CASNPTSGNTIYF.

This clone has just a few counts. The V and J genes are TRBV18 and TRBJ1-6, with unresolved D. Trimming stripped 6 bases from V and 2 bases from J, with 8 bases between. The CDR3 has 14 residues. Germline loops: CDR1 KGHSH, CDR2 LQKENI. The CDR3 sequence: CASSPGTYNSPLHF. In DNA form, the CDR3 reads TGTGCCAGCTCGCCGGGAACCTATAATTCACCCCTCCACTTT.

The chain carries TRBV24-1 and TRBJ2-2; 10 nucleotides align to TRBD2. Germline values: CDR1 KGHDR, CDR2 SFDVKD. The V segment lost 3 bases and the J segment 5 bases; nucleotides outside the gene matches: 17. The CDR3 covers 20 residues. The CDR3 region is CATSDRYSLPSGSRTGELFF. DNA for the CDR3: TGTGCCACCAGTGATCGATACTCCTTACCTAGCGGGAGTCGGACCGGGGAGCTGTTTTTT.